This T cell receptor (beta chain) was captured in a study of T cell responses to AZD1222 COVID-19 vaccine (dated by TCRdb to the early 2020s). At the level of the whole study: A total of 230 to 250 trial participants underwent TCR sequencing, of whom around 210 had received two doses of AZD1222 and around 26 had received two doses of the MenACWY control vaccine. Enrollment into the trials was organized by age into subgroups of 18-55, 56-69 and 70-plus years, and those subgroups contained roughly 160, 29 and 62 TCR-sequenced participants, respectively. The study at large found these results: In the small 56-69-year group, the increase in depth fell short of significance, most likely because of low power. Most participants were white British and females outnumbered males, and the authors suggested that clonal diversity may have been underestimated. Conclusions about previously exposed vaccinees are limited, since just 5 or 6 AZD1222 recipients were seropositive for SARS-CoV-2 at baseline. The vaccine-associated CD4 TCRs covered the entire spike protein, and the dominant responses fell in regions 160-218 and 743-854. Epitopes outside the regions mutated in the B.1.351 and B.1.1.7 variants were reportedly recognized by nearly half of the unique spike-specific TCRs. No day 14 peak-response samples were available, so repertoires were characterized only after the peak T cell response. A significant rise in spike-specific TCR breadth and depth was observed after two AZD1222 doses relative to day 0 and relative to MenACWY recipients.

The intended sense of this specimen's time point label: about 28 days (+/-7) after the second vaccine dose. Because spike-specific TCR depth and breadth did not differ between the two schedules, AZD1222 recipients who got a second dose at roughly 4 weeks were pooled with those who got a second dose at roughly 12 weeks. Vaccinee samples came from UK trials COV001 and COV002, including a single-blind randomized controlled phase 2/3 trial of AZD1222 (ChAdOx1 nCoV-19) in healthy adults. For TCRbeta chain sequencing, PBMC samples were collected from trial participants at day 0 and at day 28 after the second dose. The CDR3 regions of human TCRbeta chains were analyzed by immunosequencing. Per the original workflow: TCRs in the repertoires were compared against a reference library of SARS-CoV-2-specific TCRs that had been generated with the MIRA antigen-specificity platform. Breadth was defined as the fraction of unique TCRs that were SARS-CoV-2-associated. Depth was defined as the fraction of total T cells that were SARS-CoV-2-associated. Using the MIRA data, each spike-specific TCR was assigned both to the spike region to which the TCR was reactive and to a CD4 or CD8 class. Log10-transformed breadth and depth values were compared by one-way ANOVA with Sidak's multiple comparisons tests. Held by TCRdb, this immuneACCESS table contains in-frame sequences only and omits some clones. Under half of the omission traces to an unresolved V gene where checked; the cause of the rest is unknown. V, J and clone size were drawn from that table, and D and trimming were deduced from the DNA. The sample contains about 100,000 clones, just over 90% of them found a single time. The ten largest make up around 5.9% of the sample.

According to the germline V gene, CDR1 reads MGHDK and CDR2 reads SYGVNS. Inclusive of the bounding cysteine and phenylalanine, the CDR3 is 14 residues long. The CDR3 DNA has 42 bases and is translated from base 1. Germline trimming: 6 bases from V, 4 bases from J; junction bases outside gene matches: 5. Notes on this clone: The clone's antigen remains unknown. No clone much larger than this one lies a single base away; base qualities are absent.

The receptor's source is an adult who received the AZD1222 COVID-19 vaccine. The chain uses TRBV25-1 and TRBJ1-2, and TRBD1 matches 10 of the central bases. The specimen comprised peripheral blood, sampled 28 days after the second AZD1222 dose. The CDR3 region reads CASRRQGALYGYTF. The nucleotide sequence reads TGTGCCAGCAGAAGACAGGGGGCTCTCTATGGCTACACCTTC.